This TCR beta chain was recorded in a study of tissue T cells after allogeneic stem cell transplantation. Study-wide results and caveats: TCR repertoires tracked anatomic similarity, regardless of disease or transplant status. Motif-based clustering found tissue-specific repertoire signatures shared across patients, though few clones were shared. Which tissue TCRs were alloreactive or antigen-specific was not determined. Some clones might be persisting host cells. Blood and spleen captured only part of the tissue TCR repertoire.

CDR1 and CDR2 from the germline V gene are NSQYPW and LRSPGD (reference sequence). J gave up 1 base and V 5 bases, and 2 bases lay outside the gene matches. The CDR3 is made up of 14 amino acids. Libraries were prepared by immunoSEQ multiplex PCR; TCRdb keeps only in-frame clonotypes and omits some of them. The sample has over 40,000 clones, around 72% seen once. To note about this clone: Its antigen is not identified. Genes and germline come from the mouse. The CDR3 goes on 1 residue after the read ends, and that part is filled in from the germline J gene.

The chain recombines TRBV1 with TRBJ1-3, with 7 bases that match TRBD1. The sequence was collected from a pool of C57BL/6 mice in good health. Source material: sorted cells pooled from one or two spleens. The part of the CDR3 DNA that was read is TGCACCTGCAGTATCAGGGGGTCTGGAAATACGCTCTAT. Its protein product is CTCSIRGSGNTLY. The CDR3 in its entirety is CTCSIRGSGNTLYF.